This T cell receptor beta chain was retrieved from a study of CD8 T cells in Susac syndrome. In the case of this clonotype: Its antigen is unidentified.

Healthy donors formed controls matched for age and sex. TEMRA cells were FACS-enriched, with CD8+ and CD4+ T cells isolated negatively. V was clipped by 3 bases and J by 5 bases; unmatched bases: 5. Germline values: CDR1 SGHAT, CDR2 FQNNGV. The CDR3 sequence is 14 residues long. A quantity of roughly 0.5 to 1 ug RNA underwent reverse transcription using random hexamers. TCRdb ran MiXCR on the immunoSEQ multiplex PCR reads and lists one entry per CDR3 protein. There are some 160,000 distinct CDR3 sequences in the sample; about 91% occur only once, and roughly 0.08% lies in the top ten. The study's findings and limits: The study acknowledged a relatively small number of individuals in its TCR sequencing and HLA analysis.

The receptor was isolated from a human donor in good health. The source material was CD4+ T cells from PBMCs. The rearrangement uses TRBV11-2 and TRBJ2-7; 9 bases are shared with TRBD2. The CDR3 nucleotides read TGTGCCAGCAGCTTTCGACTAGCGGTCGACGAGCAGTACTTC. Its protein product is CASSFRLAVDEQYF.